The following is a TCR beta chain sequence with its context. The CDR3 runs 11 residues. Germline V CDR1 and CDR2: PRHDT, FYEKMQ (reference sequence). V was pared by 2 bases and J by 9 bases, with 7 bases between. Clones were read by immunoSEQ multiplex PCR, and TCRdb kept only the in-frame ones, dropping some. This table holds approximately 80,000 clones, roughly 91% found once. This sample is drawn from a study of control samples from healthy donors and cancer patients. The sequence came from a young man in good health. The V and J genes are TRBV13 and TRBJ2-5; no clear D gene. Input material: blood. DNA of the CDR3: TGTGCCAGCAGCTTACGGGTATCCCAGTACTTC. This sequence encodes CASSLRVSQYF.